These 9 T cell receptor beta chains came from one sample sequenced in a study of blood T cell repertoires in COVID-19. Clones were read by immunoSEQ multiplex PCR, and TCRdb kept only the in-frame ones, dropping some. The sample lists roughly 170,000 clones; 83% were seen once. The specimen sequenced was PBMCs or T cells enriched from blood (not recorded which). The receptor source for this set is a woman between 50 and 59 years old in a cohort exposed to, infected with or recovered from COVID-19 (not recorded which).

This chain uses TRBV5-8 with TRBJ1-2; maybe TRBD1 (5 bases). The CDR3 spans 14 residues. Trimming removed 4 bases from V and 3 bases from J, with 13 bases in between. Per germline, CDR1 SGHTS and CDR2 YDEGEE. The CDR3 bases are TGTGCCAGCAGCCCCGCCGGGGGGGACTATGGCTACACCTTC. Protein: CASSPAGGDYGYTF.

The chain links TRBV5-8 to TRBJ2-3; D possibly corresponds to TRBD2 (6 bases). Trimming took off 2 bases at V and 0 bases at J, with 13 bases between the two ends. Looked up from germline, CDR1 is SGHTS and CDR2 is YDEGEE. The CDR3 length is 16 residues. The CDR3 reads CASSFRLVPSTDTQYF. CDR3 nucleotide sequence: TGTGCCAGCAGCTTCAGACTAGTACCTAGCACAGATACGCAGTATTTT.

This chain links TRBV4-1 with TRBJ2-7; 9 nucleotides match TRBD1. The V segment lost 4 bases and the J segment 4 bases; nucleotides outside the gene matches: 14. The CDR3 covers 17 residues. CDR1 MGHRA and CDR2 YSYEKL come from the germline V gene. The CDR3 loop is CASSPAGSPGQGYEQYF. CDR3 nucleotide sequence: TGCGCCAGCAGCCCAGCCGGAAGCCCGGGACAGGGATACGAGCAGTACTTC.

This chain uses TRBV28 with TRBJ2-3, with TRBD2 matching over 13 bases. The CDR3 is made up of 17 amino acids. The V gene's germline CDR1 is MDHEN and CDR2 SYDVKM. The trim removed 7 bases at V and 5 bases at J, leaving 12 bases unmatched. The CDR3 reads CASIAGTGLAGIDTQYF. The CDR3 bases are TGTGCCAGCATTGCAGGGACGGGACTAGCGGGAATAGATACGCAGTATTTT.

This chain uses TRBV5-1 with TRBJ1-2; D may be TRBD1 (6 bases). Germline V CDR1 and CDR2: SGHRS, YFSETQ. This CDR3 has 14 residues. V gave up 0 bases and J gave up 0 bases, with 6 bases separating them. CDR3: CASSLEGANYGYTF. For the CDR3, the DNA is TGCGCCAGCAGCTTGGAGGGGGCTAACTATGGCTACACCTTC.

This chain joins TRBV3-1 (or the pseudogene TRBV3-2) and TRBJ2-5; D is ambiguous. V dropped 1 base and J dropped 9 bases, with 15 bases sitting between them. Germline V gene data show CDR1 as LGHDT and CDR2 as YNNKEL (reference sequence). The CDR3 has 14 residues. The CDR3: CASSQVVPPSAQYF. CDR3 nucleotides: TGTGCCAGCAGCCAAGTAGTACCACCCTCGGCCCAGTACTTC.

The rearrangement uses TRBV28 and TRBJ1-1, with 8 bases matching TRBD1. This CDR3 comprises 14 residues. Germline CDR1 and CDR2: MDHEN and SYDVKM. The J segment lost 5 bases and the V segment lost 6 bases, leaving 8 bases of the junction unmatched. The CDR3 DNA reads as TGTGCCAGCAGCACAGGGGGTGTCGGGACTGAAGCTTTCTTT. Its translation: CASSTGGVGTEAFF.

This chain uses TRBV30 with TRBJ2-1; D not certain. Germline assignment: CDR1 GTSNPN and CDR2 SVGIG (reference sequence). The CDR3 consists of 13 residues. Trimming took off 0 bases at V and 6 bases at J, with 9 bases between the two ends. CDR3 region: CAWSVTLGNEQFF. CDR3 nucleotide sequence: TGTGCCTGGAGTGTGACACTCGGCAATGAGCAGTTCTTC.

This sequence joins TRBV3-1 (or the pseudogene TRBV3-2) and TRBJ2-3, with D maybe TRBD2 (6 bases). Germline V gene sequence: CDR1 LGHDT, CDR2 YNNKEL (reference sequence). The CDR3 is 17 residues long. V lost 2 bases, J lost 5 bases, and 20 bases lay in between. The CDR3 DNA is TGTGCCAGCAGCCAAAGGTTCGAGGGAAACGGGGGAGATACGCAGTATTTT. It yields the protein CASSQRFEGNGGDTQYF.